This T cell receptor beta chain was identified in a study of T cell changes during pregnancy in multiple sclerosis. Method: immunoSEQ multiplex PCR; TCRdb's copy keeps in-frame clones and lacks some. The sample lists 90,000 to 120,000 clones, more than 80% occurring once. This CDR3 has 14 amino acids. The germline V gene has CDR1 MNHEY and CDR2 SMNVEV (reference sequence). J lost 7 bases, V lost 3 bases, and 5 bases had no gene match. V is TRBV27 and J is TRBJ1-5; 8 positions match TRBD1. This receptor was identified in a female donor with multiple sclerosis, enrolled in a pregnancy study. The sequencing used peripheral blood, collected in the second trimester of pregnancy. CDR3 DNA: TGTGCCAGCAGTTTGGTACAGGGGGGACAGCCCCAGCATTTT. This codes for CASSLVQGGQPQHF.